This is a list of T cell receptor beta chains from one sample in a study of shared clonotypes between healthy human individuals. Method: immunoSEQ multiplex PCR; TCRdb's copy keeps in-frame clones and lacks some. The sample contains about 2.2 million clones, approximately 94% of which appear only once. Specimen: naive CD8+ T cells from PBMCs. These receptors all come from a man younger than 30 in good health. Some clones in this sample may be carry-over from other donors' samples. Both conserved end residues are part of each CDR3. Each record gives: CDR3 DNA, CDR3 protein, V gene, J gene, D gene, clone size. A D gene is named only where the DNA matches it firmly. Clone size is stated in some rows and not others, as once, few, many or a class when expanded.

DNA: TGTGCCAGCAGTGCCTACTCCAGTAATGAGCAGTTCTTC; CDR3: CASSAYSSNEQFF; V: TRBV6-4; J: TRBJ2-1; D: -; size: -
DNA: TGTGCCAGCAGCTTACCCCTGAACACTGAAGCTTTCTTT; CDR3: CASSLPLNTEAFF; V: TRBV7-9; J: TRBJ1-1; D: -; size: -
DNA: TGTGCCAGCAGTGAGGGGGGGGGACTAAACTACGAGCAGTACTTC; CDR3: CASSEGGGLNYEQYF; V: TRBV25-1; J: TRBJ2-7; D: TRBD2; size: -
DNA: TGCGCCAGCAGCTTGGAACACGACAGGGGCGAGCAGTACTTC; CDR3: CASSLEHDRGEQYF; V: TRBV5-1; J: TRBJ2-7; D: TRBD1; size: once
DNA: TGTGCCAGCAGTTTTAGCGGTGGCGAGCAGTACTTC; CDR3: CASSFSGGEQYF; V: TRBV28; J: TRBJ2-7; D: -; size: -
DNA: TGCGCCAGCAGCCAAGATTCAGAGGGGGACGCCTACGAGCAGTACTTC; CDR3: CASSQDSEGDAYEQYF; V: TRBV4-3; J: TRBJ2-7; D: -; size: once
DNA: TGTGCCAGCAGCTTAGTCCGAGGTTCTGGAAACACCATATATTTT; CDR3: CASSLVRGSGNTIYF; V: TRBV7-2; J: TRBJ1-3; D: -; size: -
DNA: TGTGCCAGCAGTGCAGGGCCTGGAGGGTACGAGCAGTACTTC; CDR3: CASSAGPGGYEQYF; V: TRBV6-5; J: TRBJ2-7; D: -; size: -
DNA: TGTGCCAGTAGTGACCGGGACAGTAGCAATCAGCCCCAGCATTTT; CDR3: CASSDRDSSNQPQHF; V: TRBV19; J: TRBJ1-5; D: TRBD1; size: -
DNA: TGTGCCAGCGGCAGGGGGGGACAAAGAGAGTTCTTC; CDR3: CASGRGGQREFF; V: TRBV25-1; J: TRBJ2-1; D: -; size: -
DNA: TGTGCCAGCAGCGTAGAGGACAGATACAATGAGCAGTTCTTC; CDR3: CASSVEDRYNEQFF; V: TRBV9; J: TRBJ2-1; D: -; size: few
DNA: TGTGCCAGCAGCTTGAGGAGGGAGAGGATCGATGAGCAGTTCTTC; CDR3: CASSLRRERIDEQFF; V: TRBV5-4; J: TRBJ2-1; D: -; size: -
DNA: TGTGCCAGCAGTGCGCGACAGGGTAGGGATCAGCCCCAGCATTTT; CDR3: CASSARQGRDQPQHF; V: TRBV27; J: TRBJ1-5; D: TRBD1; size: -